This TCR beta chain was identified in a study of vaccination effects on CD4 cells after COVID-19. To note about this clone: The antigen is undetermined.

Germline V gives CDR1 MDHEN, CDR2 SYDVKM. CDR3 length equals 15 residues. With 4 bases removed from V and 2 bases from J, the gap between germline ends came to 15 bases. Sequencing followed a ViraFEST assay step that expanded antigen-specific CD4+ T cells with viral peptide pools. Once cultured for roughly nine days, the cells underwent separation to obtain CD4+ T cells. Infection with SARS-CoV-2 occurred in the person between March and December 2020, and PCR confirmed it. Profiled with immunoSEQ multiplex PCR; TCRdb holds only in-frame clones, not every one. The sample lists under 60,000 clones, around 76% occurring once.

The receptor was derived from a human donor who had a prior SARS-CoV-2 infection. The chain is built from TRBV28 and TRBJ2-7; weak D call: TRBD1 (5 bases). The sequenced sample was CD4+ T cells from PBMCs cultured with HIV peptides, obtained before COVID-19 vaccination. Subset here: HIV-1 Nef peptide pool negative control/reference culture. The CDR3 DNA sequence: TGTGCCAGCAGTTACCCAGAAGGGGTTGCCTACGAGCAGTACTTC. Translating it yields CASSYPEGVAYEQYF.